The source of this T cell receptor (beta chain) is a study of PD-1 blockade in classical Hodgkin lymphoma. In the study overall: The patients were dosed with nivolumab 3 mg/kg, infused intravenously every 2 weeks. The study, taken as a whole, reports: The study found complete responders had baseline diversity similar to newly diagnosed patients.

Stated time point: cycle 4 day 1 (C4D1), after more than 5 weeks of nivolumab. There was relapse after autologous stem cell transplantation in every patient, and there was variation in brentuximab vedotin exposure. Purified CD4+ T cells were obtained from thawed PBMCs through magnetic negative selection. Remarks on this clone: Antigen unknown.

Profiled with immunoSEQ multiplex PCR; TCRdb holds only in-frame clones, not every one. The sample consists of more than 25,000 clones, approximately 80% of them appearing once. CDR3 size: 14 residues. Germline CDR1 is KGHSH and CDR2 is LQKENI. V shed 8 bases and J shed 8 bases, with 18 bases lying between them. The clonotype originates from a human donor with classical Hodgkin lymphoma. The source material was CD4+ T cells from blood, sampled before the fourth cycle of nivolumab. The J gene is TRBJ1-4, the V gene TRBV18; the D gene is possibly TRBD1 (6 bases). CDR3 residues: CASTWGGIEEKLFF. Written as DNA, the CDR3 is TGTGCCAGCACCTGGGGGGGCATCGAGGAAAAACTGTTTTTT.